The rows below give T cell receptor beta chains drawn from one sample of a study of cytomegalovirus exposure and HLA in healthy donors. Libraries were prepared by immunoSEQ multiplex PCR; TCRdb keeps only in-frame clonotypes and omits some of them. The data contain 35,000 to 50,000 clones, approximately 63% of them seen just once; the ten biggest clones take up around 3.9%. The specimen sequenced was PBMCs. These receptors were taken from a man aged 35 to 55 in good health and CMV-seronegative. The conserved cysteine and the conserved F or W are not part of the CDR3 here. D genes are given only for firm matches. The size entry is marked missing in some rows and otherwise reads once, few, many or a size class.

>.|TRBV4-2|.
ASSQGRGWAGELF
>few|TRBV6-5|.
ASQEGAYNEQF
>few|TRBV7-6|TRBD1
ASSLGTGDVYEQY
>.|TRBV2|TRBD1
ASGTDRVRVSPLH
>.|TRBV4-2|TRBD2
ASSAGGYEQY
>.|TRBV7-7|TRBD1
ASSMGQGSYNEQF
>few|TRBV5-1|TRBD2
ASSLELAGRYNEQF
>.|TRBV2|TRBD1
ASSHRDRDQPQH
>.|TRBV11-1|.
ASSLGHRGTGELF
>.|TRBV7-2|TRBD2
ASTLVPAGGMDTQY
>.|TRBV10-3|TRBD1
AISPTGANQPQH
>.|TRBV4-3|TRBD2
ASSQGRGGREQF
>few|TRBV30|.
AWTGGNYGYT
>.|TRBV28|.
ASSVYARQSTNEKLF
>few|TRBV25-1|.
ASSVSGYEQY
>.|TRBV5-5|TRBD2
ASSLGTSGSSYEQY
>.|TRBV10-1|TRBD1
ARLRTGCGYT
>few|TRBV18|TRBD1
ASSTGGNTEAF
>.|TRBV9|.
ASSVRQVSYNEQF
>.|TRBV4-1|TRBD1
ASSQKGQGGTEAF
>.|TRBV6-6|TRBD2
ASSRAGGNTDTQY
>.|TRBV30|TRBD1
AWRATRQGARVNTEAF
>.|TRBV29-1|TRBD1
SVEGGTVTSTDTQY
>.|TRBV16|.
ASSQYRAFSDTQY
>.|TRBV6-1|TRBD2
ASSLQAGRGETQY
>few|TRBV7-6|TRBD1
ASSLGTGNTGELF
>.|TRBV30|.
AWSVSGANYGYT
>.|TRBV5-4|TRBD2
ASSATSGGNYEQY
>.|TRBV6-5|.
ASSTSQGPGTIY
>.|TRBV4-2|TRBD1
ASSQGGGQGAYEQY
>.|TRBV10-3|.
AIRGTPSNSPLH
>.|TRBV2|.
ASSEGRGTPNTGELF
>.|TRBV5-1|TRBD1
ASSLEGQGDYGYT
>.|TRBV15|.
ATSPRTAENTEAF
>.|TRBV10-3|.
AISESNGGGELF
>few|TRBV30|.
AWSPSLSGNTIY
>.|TRBV9|.
ASSARGQYGKETQY
>.|TRBV5-6|TRBD1
ASSLKQGAGEQY
>.|TRBV4-1|.
ASSQQGLSNQPQH